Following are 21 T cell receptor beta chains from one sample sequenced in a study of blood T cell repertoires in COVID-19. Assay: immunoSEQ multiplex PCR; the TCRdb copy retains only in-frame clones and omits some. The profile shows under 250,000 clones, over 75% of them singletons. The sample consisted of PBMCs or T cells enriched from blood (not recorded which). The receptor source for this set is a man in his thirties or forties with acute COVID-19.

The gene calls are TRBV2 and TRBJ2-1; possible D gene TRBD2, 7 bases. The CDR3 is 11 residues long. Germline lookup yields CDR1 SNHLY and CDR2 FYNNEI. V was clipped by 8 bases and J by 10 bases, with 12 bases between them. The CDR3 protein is CASARGGEQFF. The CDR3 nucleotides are TGTGCCAGCGCTAGGGGGGGGGAGCAGTTCTTC.

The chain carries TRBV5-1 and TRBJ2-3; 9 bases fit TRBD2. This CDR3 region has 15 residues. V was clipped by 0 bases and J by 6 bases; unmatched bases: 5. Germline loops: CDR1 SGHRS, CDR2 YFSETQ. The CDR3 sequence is CASSLVSSGADTQYF. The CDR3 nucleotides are TGCGCCAGCAGCTTGGTCTCTAGCGGGGCCGATACGCAGTATTTT. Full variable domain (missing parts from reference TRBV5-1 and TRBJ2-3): KAGVTQTPRYLIKTRGQQVTLSCSPISGHRSVSWYQQTPGQGLQFLFEYFSETQRNKGNFPGRFSGRQFSNSRSEMNVSTLELGDSALYLCASSLVSSGADTQYFGPGTRLTVL.

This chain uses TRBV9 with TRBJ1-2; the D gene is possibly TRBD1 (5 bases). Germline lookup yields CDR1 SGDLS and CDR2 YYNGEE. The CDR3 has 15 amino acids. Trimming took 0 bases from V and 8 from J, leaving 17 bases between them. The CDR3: CASSVATGEFGGYTF. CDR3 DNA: TGTGCCAGCAGCGTAGCTACAGGAGAATTTGGGGGCTACACCTTC.

The CDR3 coding sequence is TGTGCCATCCCCGGGGGTGGCGCAGATACGCAGTATTTT. Amino acid sequence: CAIPGGGADTQYF. The V gene is TRBV28, the J gene TRBJ2-3; possibly TRBD2 for D (6 bases). Trimming shortened V by 10 bases and J by 4 bases, and 15 bases separated the two germline ends. This CDR3 contains 13 residues. Germline V gives CDR1 MDHEN, CDR2 SYDVKM.

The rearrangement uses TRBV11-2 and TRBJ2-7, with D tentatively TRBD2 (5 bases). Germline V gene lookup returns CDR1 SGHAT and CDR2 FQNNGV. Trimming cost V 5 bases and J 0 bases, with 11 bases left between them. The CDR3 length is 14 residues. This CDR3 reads CASSPDWGSYEQYF. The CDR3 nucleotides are TGTGCCAGCAGCCCGGACTGGGGCTCCTACGAGCAGTACTTC.

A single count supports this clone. The CDR3, as DNA: TGTGCCAGCAGCCGCGGACTAGCGGGGGGTTTGGATACGCAGTATTTT. Protein sequence: CASSRGLAGGLDTQYF. The rearrangement joins TRBV5-6 to TRBJ2-3; 14 bases are a match to TRBD2. The CDR3 is 16 amino acids. The germline CDR1 and CDR2 sequences are SGHDT and YYEEEE. The ends lost 4 bases at V and 6 bases at J; junction bases unmatched: 7.

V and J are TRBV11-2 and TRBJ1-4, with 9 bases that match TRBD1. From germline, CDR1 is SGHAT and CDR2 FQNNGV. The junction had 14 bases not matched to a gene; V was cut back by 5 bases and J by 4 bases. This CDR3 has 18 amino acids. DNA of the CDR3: TGTGCCAGCAGCCCGAGCCTCATACAGGGGGCCATTAATGAAAAACTGTTTTTT. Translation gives CASSPSLIQGAINEKLFF.

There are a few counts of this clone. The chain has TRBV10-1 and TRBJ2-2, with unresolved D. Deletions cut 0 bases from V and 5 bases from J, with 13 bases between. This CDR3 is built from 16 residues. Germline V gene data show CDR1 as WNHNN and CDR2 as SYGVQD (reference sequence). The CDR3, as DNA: TGCGCCAGCAGTGAGTCTGGCGGCCTTCGAACCGGGGAGCTGTTTTTT. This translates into CASSESGGLRTGELFF.

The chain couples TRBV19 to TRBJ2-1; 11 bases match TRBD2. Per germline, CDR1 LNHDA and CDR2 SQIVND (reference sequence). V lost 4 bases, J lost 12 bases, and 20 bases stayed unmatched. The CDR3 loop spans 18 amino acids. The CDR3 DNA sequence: TGTGCCAGTAGTAAGGATAGCGGGGGGGCCGGAGTGTTTCTGGGGCAGTTCTTC. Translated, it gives CASSKDSGGAGVFLGQFF.

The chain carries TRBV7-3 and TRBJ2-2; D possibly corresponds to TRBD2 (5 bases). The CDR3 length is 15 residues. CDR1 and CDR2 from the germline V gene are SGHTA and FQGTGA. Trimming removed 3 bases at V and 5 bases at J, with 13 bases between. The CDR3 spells CASSFGNTKTGELFF. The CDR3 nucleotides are TGTGCCAGCAGCTTCGGGAACACTAAAACCGGGGAGCTGTTTTTT.

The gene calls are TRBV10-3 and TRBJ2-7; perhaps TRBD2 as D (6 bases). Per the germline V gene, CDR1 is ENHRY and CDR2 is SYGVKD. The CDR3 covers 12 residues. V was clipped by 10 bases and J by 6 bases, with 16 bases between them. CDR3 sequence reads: CATSSGLVEQYF. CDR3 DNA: TGTGCCACCTCTTCGGGACTCGTCGAGCAGTACTTC.

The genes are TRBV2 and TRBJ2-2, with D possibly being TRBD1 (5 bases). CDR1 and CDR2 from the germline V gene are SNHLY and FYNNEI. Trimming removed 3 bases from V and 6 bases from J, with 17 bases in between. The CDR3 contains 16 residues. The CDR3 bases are TGTGCCAGCAGTGAGGGGCAGGGATCAATTGCCGGGGAGCTGTTTTTT. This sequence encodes CASSEGQGSIAGELFF. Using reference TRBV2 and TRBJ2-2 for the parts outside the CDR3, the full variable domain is EPEVTQTPSHQVTQMGQEVILRCVPISNHLYFYWYRQILGQKVEFLVSFYNNEISEKSEIFDDQFSVERPDGSNFTLKIRSTKLEDSAMYFCASSEGQGSIAGELFFGEGSRLTVL.

The CDR3 is CASSETPNTEAFF. The CDR3 DNA reads TGTGCCAGCAGTGAAACACCGAACACTGAAGCTTTCTTT. The V gene is TRBV6-1, the J gene TRBJ1-1; D gene unclear. The CDR3 is 13 amino acids. Trimming shortened V by 2 bases and J by 1 base, and 5 bases separated the two germline ends. CDR1 and CDR2 from the germline V gene are MNHNS and SASEGT.

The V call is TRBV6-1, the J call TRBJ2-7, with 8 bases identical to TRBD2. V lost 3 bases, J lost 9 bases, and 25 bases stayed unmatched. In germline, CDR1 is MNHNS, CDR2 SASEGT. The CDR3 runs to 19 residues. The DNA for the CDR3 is TGTGCCAGCAGTGACAACACCTCAGGCCGGGGGGGAGCGTTACGAGGGCAGTACTTC. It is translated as CASSDNTSGRGGALRGQYF.

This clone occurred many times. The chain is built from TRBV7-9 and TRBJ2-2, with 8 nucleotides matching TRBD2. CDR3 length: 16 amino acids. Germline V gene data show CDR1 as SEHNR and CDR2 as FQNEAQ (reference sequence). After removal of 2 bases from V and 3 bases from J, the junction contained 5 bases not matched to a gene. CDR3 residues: CASSLFSGGYTGELFF. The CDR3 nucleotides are TGTGCCAGCAGCTTATTCAGCGGGGGCTACACCGGGGAGCTGTTTTTT. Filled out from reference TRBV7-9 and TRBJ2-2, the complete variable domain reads DTGVSQNPRHKITKRGQNVTFRCDPISEHNRLYWYRQTLGQGPEFLTYFQNEAQLEKSRLLSDRFSAERPKGSFSTLEIQRTEQGDSAMYLCASSLFSGGYTGELFFGEGSRLTVL.

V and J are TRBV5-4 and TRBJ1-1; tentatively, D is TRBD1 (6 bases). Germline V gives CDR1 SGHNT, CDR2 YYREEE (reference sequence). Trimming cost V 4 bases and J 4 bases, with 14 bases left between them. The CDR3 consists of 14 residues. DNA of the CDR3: TGTGCCAGCAGCGCCGGACAGCGTAGCACTGAAGCTTTCTTT. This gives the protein CASSAGQRSTEAFF.

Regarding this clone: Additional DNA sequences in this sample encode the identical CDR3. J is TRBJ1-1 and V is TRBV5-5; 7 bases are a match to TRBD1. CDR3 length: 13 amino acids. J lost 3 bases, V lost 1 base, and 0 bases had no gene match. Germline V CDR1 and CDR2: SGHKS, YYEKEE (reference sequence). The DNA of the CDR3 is TGTGCCAGCAGCTTGACAGGGGACACTGAAGCTTTCTTT. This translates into CASSLTGDTEAFF.

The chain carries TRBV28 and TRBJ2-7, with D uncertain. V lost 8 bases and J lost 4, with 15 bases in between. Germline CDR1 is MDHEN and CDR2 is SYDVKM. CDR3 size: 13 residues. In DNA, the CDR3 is TGTGCCAGCTTCGGTCTCCCAAGTTACGAGCAGTACTTC. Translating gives CASFGLPSYEQYF.

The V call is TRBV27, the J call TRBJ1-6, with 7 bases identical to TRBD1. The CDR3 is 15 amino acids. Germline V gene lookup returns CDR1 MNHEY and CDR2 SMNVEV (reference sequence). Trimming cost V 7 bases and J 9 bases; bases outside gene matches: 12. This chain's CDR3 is CASTEVTGWGSPLHF. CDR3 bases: TGTGCCAGCACCGAGGTGACAGGGTGGGGTTCACCCCTCCACTTT.

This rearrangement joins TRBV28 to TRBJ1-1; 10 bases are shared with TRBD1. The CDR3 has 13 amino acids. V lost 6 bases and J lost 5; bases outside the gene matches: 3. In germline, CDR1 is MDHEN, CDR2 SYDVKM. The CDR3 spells CASSGQGGTEAFF. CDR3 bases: TGTGCCAGCAGCGGACAGGGGGGAACTGAAGCTTTCTTT.

CDR3 region: CASSSRQGNSPLHF. The DNA for the CDR3 is TGTGCCAGCAGTTCAAGGCAGGGTAATTCACCCCTCCACTTT. The chain combines TRBV2 with TRBJ1-6; a possible D gene is TRBD1 (5 bases). The CDR3 runs 14 residues. Germline lookup yields CDR1 SNHLY and CDR2 FYNNEI. V shed 5 bases and J shed 6 bases, with 11 bases lying between them.